Each of the 11 T cell receptor beta chains below was sequenced from the same sample in a study of OX40 agonist ivuxolimab in advanced cancers. Profiled with immunoSEQ multiplex PCR; TCRdb holds only in-frame clones, not every one. The sample lists about 110,000 clones, less than 95% occurring once. The sample here was CD4+ or CD8+ T cells sorted from blood, taken in a trial of the OX40 agonist ivuxolimab. The receptors stem from an adult with an advanced solid tumor such as melanoma, head and neck, liver or kidney cancer.

This clone was observed once. CDR3 region: CAWEKQGGPGNTIYF. Written as DNA, the CDR3 is TGTGCCTGGGAGAAACAGGGGGGCCCTGGAAACACCATATATTTT. V usage is TRBV30 and J usage is TRBJ1-3; 8 bases map to TRBD1. V trimming: 5 bases; J trimming: 2 bases; junction bases outside the gene matches: 8. The CDR3 has 15 amino acids. From germline, CDR1 is GTSNPN and CDR2 SVGIG (reference sequence).

The chain uses TRBV25-1 and TRBJ1-1; 8 nucleotides line up with TRBD1. Germline V gene data show CDR1 as MGHDK and CDR2 as SYGVNS. The CDR3 sequence is 13 residues long. Trimming cost V 6 bases and J 8 bases; bases outside gene matches: 8. The CDR3 DNA is TGTGCCAGCAGCGCGCAGGGGGCATCGGAAGCTTTCTTT. Residues: CASSAQGASEAFF.

V and J are TRBV5-4 and TRBJ2-7; 9 nucleotides agree with TRBD1. Germline V gene lookup returns CDR1 SGHNT and CDR2 YYREEE (reference sequence). The V and J ends lost 4 bases and 2 bases, in that order; junction bases with no gene match: 4. The CDR3 spans 14 residues. The CDR3 loop reads CASSTDRGPYEQYF. The CDR3 DNA reads TGTGCCAGCAGCACGGACAGGGGACCCTACGAGCAGTACTTC.

The chain combines TRBV6-1 with TRBJ1-5; D is ambiguous. Germline V gene sequence: CDR1 MNHNS, CDR2 SASEGT. The CDR3 runs 13 residues. The germline V and J ends were trimmed by 1 base and 7 bases, with 8 bases remaining between them. The CDR3 DNA reads as TGTGCCAGCAGTGAAGGGCAGGCCCAGCCCCAGCATTTT. This codes for CASSEGQAQPQHF.

The gene calls are TRBV12-5 and TRBJ1-3, with D uncertain. Germline V gene lookup returns CDR1 LGHNT and CDR2 FRNRAP. V lost 5 bases, J lost 4 bases, and 6 bases lay in between. CDR3 length: 12 residues. CDR3 DNA sequence: TGTGCTAGTGGTATACCGGGAAACACCATATATTTT. Translation: CASGIPGNTIYF.

The rearrangement links TRBV30 to TRBJ2-5; no definite D call. The length of the CDR3 is 11 residues. Germline V gives CDR1 GTSNPN, CDR2 SVGIG (reference sequence). The ends were cut back, 5 bases at V and 4 bases at J, with 8 bases in the middle. CDR3 nucleotide sequence: TGTGCCTGGCGGCAGGTAGAGACCCAGTACTTC. Translation: CAWRQVETQYF.

With respect to this clone: Likely a read error: the CDR3 ends without its conserved phenylalanine or tryptophan. It is unclear where the CDR3 begins or ends on the DNA, so no DNA is shown, and the CDR3 is as TCRdb lists it. V usage is TRBV23-1 and J usage is TRBJ2-3; the listed D gene, TRBD1, was not tested against the DNA. TRBV23-1 is reported as an ORF; its role is uncertain. The CDR3 numbers 12 amino acids, ends counted. The CDR3 protein is CASSQSRPGTLH.

The chain links TRBV30 to TRBJ1-1, with D hard to call. The germline CDR1 and CDR2 sequences are GTSNPN and SVGIG (reference sequence). CDR3 length: 13 amino acids. The V end was cut by 0 bases, the J end by 10 bases, with 15 bases between. The CDR3 DNA reads as TGTGCCTGGAGTGTACTGAATGGGCGGAGAGCTTTCTTT. This encodes CAWSVLNGRRAFF.

V gene TRBV27 combines with J gene TRBJ2-7, with a possible D match to TRBD1 (5 bases). V was shortened by 6 bases and J by 7 bases, with 22 bases between the two germline ends. The CDR3 has 15 amino acids. Germline values: CDR1 MNHEY, CDR2 SMNVEV (reference sequence). CDR3 in amino acids: CASSLSGYASGEQYF. The CDR3 bases are TGTGCCAGCAGCCTCTCAGGGTATGCGAGTGGAGAGCAGTACTTC.

This rearrangement joins TRBV30 to TRBJ2-5; 13 nucleotides agree with TRBD2. This CDR3 region has 15 residues. CDR1 GTSNPN and CDR2 SVGIG come from the germline V gene (reference sequence). Trimming removed 6 bases from V and 1 base from J; junction bases left unmatched: 5. CDR3 bases: TGTGCCTGCCTGACTAGCGGGGGGCGCCAAGAGACCCAGTACTTC. It specifies CACLTSGGRQETQYF. Full variable domain (remainder filled in from reference TRBV30 and TRBJ2-5): SQTIHQWPATLVQPVGSPLSLECTVEGTSNPNLYWYRQAAGRGLQLLFYSVGIGQISSEVPQNLSASRPQDRQFILSSKKLLLSDSGFYLCACLTSGGRQETQYFGPGTRLLVL.

The chain has TRBV6-5 and TRBJ2-5; no definite D call. The ends were cut back, 5 bases at V and 2 bases at J, with 0 bases in the middle. Germline CDR1 reads MNHEY; CDR2 reads SVGAGI. This CDR3 region has 10 residues. The CDR3 loop reads CASSQETQYF. The DNA for the CDR3 is TGTGCCAGCAGTCAAGAGACCCAGTACTTC.